This T cell receptor (beta chain) was identified during a study of cytomegalovirus exposure and HLA in healthy donors. With 60 Vbeta and 13 Jbeta primers, the PCR was carried out. The method was immunoSEQ multiplex PCR; TCRdb's version includes in-frame clones alone and lacks a portion of them. The sample yields roughly 180,000 clones, roughly 87% seen once. Study-level results: An assumption of roughly uniform sequencing depth across donors underlay the presence/absence analyses. Most likely, a cluster of highly shared sequence variants arose as a sequencing artifact. The authors later linked a missense DCLRE1C variant to TCR beta V- and J-gene trimming.

From germline, CDR1 is SGHVS and CDR2 FQNEAQ. With 1 base removed from V and 0 bases from J, the gap between germline ends came to 12 bases. The CDR3 has 16 amino acids. On this clone itself: Its cognate antigen is unknown.

Material for sequencing was PBMCs. The chain joins TRBV7-8 to TRBJ1-1; D is unresolved. This receptor was identified in a man in his forties in good health and CMV-seronegative. This CDR3 is CASSLGLAFMNTEAFF. In DNA form, the CDR3 reads TGTGCCAGCAGCTTAGGGCTCGCCTTTATGAACACTGAAGCTTTCTTT.